These 10 T cell receptor beta chains were sequenced from one sample in a study of T-cell reconstitution after alpha-beta-depleted transplantation in children. A TCRbeta library incorporating unique molecular identifiers was prepared. TCRdb passed the PCR reads through MiXCR, listing each CDR3 protein once. The table shows a few hundred thousand distinct CDR3 sequences, with approximately 42% occurring only once. The specimen comprised PBMCs, sampled before TCRalphabeta/CD19-depleted stem cell transplant. The origin of the receptors is a girl aged 2 to 9 with aplastic anemia, due to receive a stem cell transplant.

This clonotype was seen a few times. The rearrangement links TRBV7-9 to TRBJ2-7, with D uncertain. The CDR3 is 12 residues long. Germline lookup yields CDR1 SEHNR and CDR2 FQNEAQ (reference sequence). The V end lost 1 base, the J end lost 12 bases, and 13 bases lay between the germline ends. This CDR3 reads CASSLGTRERYF. The CDR3, as DNA: TGTGCCAGCAGCTTAGGTACCAGAGAGAGGTACTTC.

The rearrangement uses TRBV19 and TRBJ1-1; TRBD1 aligns across 7 bases. Germline-derived CDR1 and CDR2 are LNHDA and SQIVND (reference sequence). V shed 6 bases, J shed 2 bases, and the junction held 6 bases outside the gene matches. This CDR3 comprises 14 residues. CDR3 sequence: CASRPQGKNTEAFF. Written as DNA, the CDR3 is TGTGCCAGTAGACCACAGGGGAAAAACACTGAAGCTTTCTTT.

This chain uses TRBV5-5 with TRBJ1-1; D perhaps matches TRBD1 (5 bases). Trimming stripped 1 base from V and 1 base from J, with 14 bases between. Looked up from germline, CDR1 is SGHKS and CDR2 is YYEKEE (reference sequence). The CDR3 spans 16 residues. CDR3 region: CASSLPGFPENTEAFF. CDR3 DNA: TGTGCCAGCAGCTTGCCAGGGTTTCCGGAGAACACTGAAGCTTTCTTT.

There are many counts of this clonotype. The chain employs TRBV6-5 and TRBJ2-7, with a possible D match to TRBD2 (6 bases). The CDR3 contains 16 residues. Germline values: CDR1 MNHEY, CDR2 SVGAGI. V shed 0 bases and J shed 4 bases, with 16 bases lying between them. The CDR3 loop reads CASSYSRYWGEYEQYF. CDR3 in DNA: TGTGCCAGCAGTTACTCGAGATATTGGGGGGAGTACGAGCAGTACTTC.

As regards this clonotype: One end of the junction is discordant with germline, which a read error may explain. CDR3 DNA: TGTGCCACCAGTTTGGGGACTGGCGAGCAGTTCTTC. This translates into CATSLGTGEQFF. This chain links TRBV12-3 or TRBV12-4 with TRBJ2-1, with D maybe TRBD2 (6 bases). The CDR3 is 12 residues long.

This clonotype was seen ten or more times. The chain carries TRBV7-2 and TRBJ2-1; D is possibly TRBD2 (6 bases). V was shortened by 3 bases and J by 8 bases, with 17 bases between the two germline ends. The CDR3 contains 15 residues. Germline CDR1 SGHTA, CDR2 FQGNSA. CDR3 nucleotide sequence: TGTGCCAGCAGCTTGGGCGGGACCGGGGTCCATGAGCAGTTCTTC. Translated: CASSLGGTGVHEQFF.

This clonotype was counted at least ten times. V and J are TRBV13 and TRBJ1-2, with TRBD1 identical over 9 bases. This CDR3 contains 14 residues. Losses at the gene ends were 5 bases for V and 2 bases for J; bases not matched to a gene: 3. CDR1 is PRHDT and CDR2 is FYEKMQ in the germline V gene (reference sequence). The CDR3 nucleotides read TGTGCCAGCAGCATTGGGACAGGGAACTATGGCTACACCTTC. Translated, it gives CASSIGTGNYGYTF.

The chain carries TRBV6-2 or TRBV6-3 and TRBJ2-3, with TRBD2 matching 8 bases. CDR1 and CDR2 (germline): MNHEY, SVGEGT. The J segment lost 4 bases and the V segment lost 4 bases, leaving 7 bases of the junction unmatched. The CDR3 loop spans 15 amino acids. The CDR3 loop is CASSWIAGGPDTQYF. The CDR3 bases are TGTGCCAGCAGTTGGATTGCGGGGGGCCCAGATACGCAGTATTTT.

The V gene is TRBV7-8, the J gene TRBJ2-1; TRBD2 matches 7 bases. The germline V gene has CDR1 SGHVS and CDR2 FQNEAQ. CDR3 length equals 17 residues. V was clipped by 5 bases and J by 4 bases; unmatched bases: 14. Written as DNA, the CDR3 is TGTGCCAGCAGCCCCCGTGGAGGACGGGGAGGGTACAATGAGCAGTTCTTC. Its protein is CASSPRGGRGGYNEQFF.

This clonotype was found many times. The J gene is TRBJ2-6, the V gene TRBV4-1, with 9 bases identical to TRBD1. The CDR3 sequence is 17 residues long. The junction had 6 bases not matched to a gene; V was cut back by 6 bases and J by 0 bases. CDR1 and CDR2 (germline): MGHRA, YSYEKL. CDR3 residues: CASSPDRGNSGANVLTF. CDR3 DNA: TGCGCCAGCAGTCCAGACAGGGGGAACTCTGGGGCCAACGTCCTGACTTTC.